These T cell receptor beta chains were read from a single sample in a study of cytomegalovirus exposure and HLA in healthy donors. TCRdb's copy holds only in-frame clones and misses some; the assay was immunoSEQ multiplex PCR. Found here are around 140,000 clones, 70% to 85% of them singletons; the top ten hold over 1.2%. Input material: PBMCs. These receptors were obtained from a female donor in good health and CMV-seronegative. Both conserved end residues are part of each CDR3. A D gene is named only where the DNA matches it firmly. Clone size appears in some rows only: once, few, many, or a class for an expanded clone.

v_gene	j_gene	abundance	d_gene	CDR3aa	CDR3nt
TRBV7-8	TRBJ2-7	.	TRBD2	CASNDAGGRISAYEQYF	TGTGCCAGCAATGACGCGGGGGGGCGCATATCGGCCTACGAGCAGTACTTC
TRBV28	TRBJ1-1	.	.	CASSPPKTLLF	TGTGCCAGCAGCCCGCCCAAGACTCTGCTCTTT
TRBV5-1	TRBJ1-2	.	.	CASSLVFAANYGYTF	TGCGCCAGCAGCTTGGTCTTCGCAGCTAACTATGGCTACACCTTC
TRBV28	TRBJ1-1	.	.	CASSLRPGQPDTEAFF	TGTGCCAGCAGTTTACGACCCGGACAGCCGGACACTGAAGCTTTCTTT
TRBV18	TRBJ1-2	.	TRBD1	CASLPGTGYDYGYTF	TGTGCCAGCTTACCCGGGACAGGGTACGACTATGGCTACACCTTC
TRBV6-5	TRBJ2-2	once	TRBD2	CAAGTSGTGELFF	TGTGCAGCCGGTACTAGCGGCACCGGGGAGCTGTTTTTT
TRBV28	TRBJ2-1	.	TRBD1	CASSLTGGWDEQFF	TGTGCCAGCAGTTTAACAGGGGGCTGGGATGAGCAGTTCTTC
TRBV10-3	TRBJ2-3	.	TRBD2	CAISENIAGAKDTQYF	TGTGCCATCAGTGAGAATATAGCGGGAGCTAAAGATACGCAGTATTTT
TRBV7-2	TRBJ1-1	few	.	CASSLVPGLDTEAFF	TGTGCCAGCAGCTTAGTACCGGGACTCGACACTGAAGCTTTCTTT
TRBV9	TRBJ2-7	.	.	CASSGSSGHEQYF	TGTGCCAGCAGCGGATCTTCTGGGCACGAGCAGTACTTC
TRBV5-4	TRBJ2-4	.	TRBD1	CASTAGQGLAAAKNIQYF	TGTGCCAGCACCGCCGGACAGGGCTTAGCCGCCGCCAAAAACATTCAGTACTTC
TRBV4-1	TRBJ2-3	.	TRBD2	CASSITRGRSTDTQYF	TGCGCCAGCAGCATTACCCGCGGGAGAAGCACAGATACGCAGTATTTT
TRBV11-3	TRBJ2-5	.	TRBD1	CASSLGRQGQETQYF	TGTGCCAGCAGCTTAGGGAGACAGGGGCAAGAGACCCAGTACTTC
TRBV15	TRBJ2-7	.	.	CATSRGLPFTYEQYF	TGTGCCACCAGCAGAGGACTTCCTTTCACCTACGAGCAGTACTTC
TRBV2	TRBJ2-7	.	.	CASSGDTTYEQYF	TGTGCCAGCAGTGGGGACACAACCTACGAGCAGTACTTC
TRBV28	TRBJ2-6	.	.	CASKTPSGANVLTF	TGTGCCAGCAAAACACCGTCTGGGGCCAACGTCCTGACTTTC
TRBV28	TRBJ2-1	.	.	CASSSSASSYNEQFF	TGTGCCAGCAGTTCTAGCGCCAGCTCCTACAATGAGCAGTTCTTC
TRBV6-6	TRBJ2-7	.	TRBD1	CASTLTGESYEQYF	TGTGCCAGCACCTTAACAGGGGAGTCCTACGAGCAGTACTTC
TRBV5-4	TRBJ1-1	.	.	CASGPIGDTEAFF	TGTGCCAGCGGACCAATAGGGGACACTGAAGCTTTCTTT
TRBV5-4	TRBJ1-2	.	.	CASSLPQGGYGGYTF	TGTGCCAGCAGCTTGCCGCAGGGTGGGTATGGAGGCTACACCTTC
TRBV7-7	TRBJ2-1	.	TRBD2	CASSLSSLAGGLGEQFF	TGTGCCAGCAGCTTAAGTTCACTAGCGGGAGGGCTGGGTGAGCAGTTCTTC
TRBV5-6	TRBJ2-1	.	.	CASSLGPSSIEQFF	TGTGCCAGCAGCTTGGGTCCTAGCTCTATTGAGCAGTTCTTC
TRBV27	TRBJ2-7	.	TRBD1	CASILWGGTGTYEQYF	TGTGCCAGCATCCTGTGGGGGGGGACAGGGACCTACGAGCAGTACTTC
TRBV11-2	TRBJ2-7	.	TRBD2	CASRRGGRAYEQYF	TGTGCCAGCAGGAGGGGCGGGAGGGCCTACGAGCAGTACTTC
TRBV30	TRBJ2-1	.	.	CAWSGGQLRGEQFF	TGTGCCTGGAGTGGGGGGCAACTTAGGGGTGAGCAGTTCTTC
TRBV7-2	TRBJ2-5	.	TRBD2	CASSESSGTETQYF	TGTGCCAGCAGCGAGAGTAGCGGGACCGAGACCCAGTACTTC
TRBV5-4	TRBJ2-7	once	TRBD2	CASSPSGSSSYEQYF	TGTGCCAGCAGCCCTAGCGGCTCTAGCTCCTACGAGCAGTACTTC
TRBV28	TRBJ2-4	.	TRBD2	CASSFWGGKGGIQYF	TGTGCCAGCAGTTTTTGGGGAGGGAAAGGAGGCATTCAGTACTTC
TRBV7-9	TRBJ1-1	.	TRBD1	CASSSRQGLMNTEAFF	TGTGCCAGCAGCTCCCGACAGGGTCTAATGAACACTGAAGCTTTCTTT
TRBV19	TRBJ1-5	.	.	CASSIGQYNQPQHF	TGTGCCAGTAGTATAGGACAGTACAATCAGCCCCAGCATTTT
TRBV29-1	TRBJ2-1	.	TRBD2	CSVEGLAWNEQFF	TGCAGCGTTGAAGGACTAGCGTGGAATGAGCAGTTCTTC
TRBV7-9	TRBJ2-5	.	.	CASSLDWNQETQYF	TGTGCCAGCAGCCTTGACTGGAACCAAGAGACCCAGTACTTC
TRBV28	TRBJ1-2	.	TRBD1	CASRPTGGDYGYTF	TGTGCCAGCAGACCAACAGGGGGCGACTATGGCTACACCTTC
TRBV18	TRBJ2-5	.	.	CASSPPGETQYF	TGTGCCAGCTCACCACCCGGAGAGACCCAGTACTTC
TRBV7-6	TRBJ2-7	.	TRBD2	CASSRLATSSYEQYF	TGTGCCAGCAGCAGACTAGCGACTAGCTCCTACGAGCAGTACTTC
TRBV15	TRBJ2-1	.	TRBD2	CATRLMASGRGNEQFF	TGTGCCACCAGGCTGATGGCTAGCGGGAGGGGGAATGAGCAGTTCTTC
TRBV7-2	TRBJ1-2	.	TRBD1	CASSSDRDYGYTF	TGTGCCAGCAGCTCGGACAGGGACTATGGCTACACCTTC
TRBV5-1	TRBJ2-7	few	TRBD2	CASSLGLAGSGGDEQYF	TGCGCCAGCAGCTTGGGACTAGCGGGCAGCGGCGGGGACGAGCAGTACTTC
TRBV10-1	TRBJ1-1	.	TRBD1	CASTWTGHTEAFF	TGCGCCAGCACTTGGACAGGCCACACTGAAGCTTTCTTT
TRBV9	TRBJ2-3	once	.	CASSSSPYTSTDTQYF	TGTGCCAGCAGCTCTAGTCCCTATACTAGCACAGATACGCAGTATTTT
TRBV6-5	TRBJ1-3	.	.	CASTSRGNTIYF	TGTGCCAGCACCTCGAGAGGGAACACCATATATTTT
TRBV7-2	TRBJ1-1	.	.	CASSLGSLSRVGAFF	TGTGCCAGCAGCTTAGGGTCCCTCTCGCGGGTAGGAGCTTTCTTT
TRBV15	TRBJ2-2	.	TRBD1	CATSRDRGSSTGELFF	TGTGCCACCAGCAGGGACAGGGGGTCGAGCACCGGGGAGCTGTTTTTT